The present entry profiles one TCR beta chain with its context. The antigen it binds to is not known. No base quality information exists; no much larger clone differs at one position. The method behind the library was the immunoSEQ multiplex PCR assay. RNA was extracted from all samples and reverse transcribed into cDNA, which served as template for TCR sequencing. First-strand cDNA was synthesized with SuperScript III using a 2:1 mix of oligo-dT and random hexamers. Amplification bias was assessed with a synthetic immune receptor repertoire, and residual bias was removed computationally. Under the source paper's analysis protocol: After raw reads were preprocessed to remove errors, the CDR3 was defined following IMGT conventions as running from the conserved cysteine to phenylalanine. Clonality was computed as 1 minus the Shannon entropy, with the entropy normalized by log2 of the number of productive unique TCRs. Whether scalp clones were CD4 or CD8 was inferred by matching scalp TCRbeta sequences against CD4 and CD8 repertoires sorted from blood. The immuneACCESS repertoire file appears here via TCRdb, limited to in-frame rearrangements. These files lack a portion of the clones; in checked studies, under half of the deficit traces to unresolved V genes, and the cause of the others is not known. That table furnishes V, J and clone size, whereas the DNA furnished D and trimming. The sample table holds 150,000 or so clones, of which 85% to 90% were seen once. The top ten constitute about 14% of the sample.

The data are from a study of CD8+ T cells in alopecia areata (dated by TCRdb to 2016 to 2018). In terms of the full investigation: Treated patients were enrolled in an open-label pilot trial of oral tofacitinib at 5 to 10 mg twice daily for moderate-to-severe alopecia areata. Tofacitinib was given for 6 to 18 months, followed by 6 months of follow-up off drug to assess delayed response and recurrence. The study used high-throughput TCRbeta sequencing to examine T cell clonal expansion in alopecia areata, in both the C3H/HeJ mouse model and human patients. Scalp tissue and sorted CD4+ and CD8+ peripheral blood T cells from patchy and totalis/universalis alopecia areata patients and from healthy controls were covered by human TCRbeta sequencing. Tofacitinib-treated patients had biopsies at baseline and at 4 and 24 weeks of treatment, with a later scalp biopsy in several patients. Scalp clonality was compared among normal scalp (n=4), patchy alopecia areata scalp (n=8), and alopecia totalis/universalis scalp (n=8). RNA came from the PAXgene miRNA kit for fixed scalp, the miRNeasy kit for PBMCs, and the RNeasy kit for mouse skin. TCRbeta CDR3 regions were amplified by immunoSEQ multiplex PCR using 35 Vbeta forward and 13 Jbeta reverse primers. Study-wide conclusions, independent of this receptor: Higher clonality and more expanded CD8+ clones were observed in lesional scalp than in normal scalp, particularly in alopecia totalis/universalis, a finding suggestive of antigenic drive. Resident alphabeta T cells in normal human skin are also sequenced, complicating scalp TCR repertoire analysis, unlike mouse skin dominated by gammadelta T cells. Compared with mice, TCR sequences shared between patients were less clear, possibly partly because of HLA diversity across the patient population.

The sample's time point label is to be understood as: baseline before oral tofacitinib. From alopecia areata patients, peripheral blood was collected along with lesional scalp punch biopsies. PBMCs were separated by density centrifugation and stained for CD3, CD4 and CD8, after which CD4+ and CD8+ T cells were sorted on a FACSAria. The V and J ends are trimmed by 5 bases and 0 bases, leaving 7 bases between them. Measured from the cysteine to the phenylalanine, the CDR3 is 14 residues long. Here the CDR3 DNA is all that survives: 42 bases in frame from base 1. Based on the germline V gene (reference sequence), the CDR1 and CDR2 sequences are SEHNR and FQNEAQ.

Sequences were derived from CD8+ T cells sorted from blood, sampled at week 0. The chain is assembled from TRBV7-9 and TRBJ2-2, with the identity of the D gene unclear. The receptor was derived from a human donor with alopecia areata. The CDR3 protein is CASSLLTNTGELFF. The bases read TGTGCCAGCAGCCTACTGACGAACACCGGGGAGCTGTTTTTT.